This T cell receptor beta chain was recovered during a study of shared clonotypes between healthy human individuals. Comment on this clone: Its cognate antigen is unknown.

General study findings and limits: Only blood was sampled, and tissue TCR repertoires likely differ from blood ones. A handful of donors shared 5% to 5.5% of their naive CD4 clonotypes. Non-shared clonotypes were found to have lower generation probabilities than the clonotypes that were shared by all four of the sorted-subset donors.

Once extracted for a subset, genomic DNA was divided evenly among several immunoSEQ plates. Produced via immunoSEQ multiplex PCR; TCRdb's table is partial and in-frame only. The sample consists of about 590,000 clones, over 95% of them appearing once. As defined, naive CD8 cells were CD45RO-negative and positively selected for CCR7, with terminally differentiated effector memory CD45RA+ cells excluded. The sequence derives from a woman aged 25 to 39 in good health. Sequences were obtained from naive CD8+ T cells sorted from blood.

CDR3 nucleotides: TGCGCCAGCAGGGACGGCACCTACGAGCAGTACTTC. Its translation is CASRDGTYEQYF. The J gene is TRBJ2-7, the V gene TRBV10-2; D not certain. There are 12 residues in the CDR3. V lost 6 bases to trimming and J lost 2 bases, with 8 bases between them. Germline assignment: CDR1 WSHSY and CDR2 SAAADI.